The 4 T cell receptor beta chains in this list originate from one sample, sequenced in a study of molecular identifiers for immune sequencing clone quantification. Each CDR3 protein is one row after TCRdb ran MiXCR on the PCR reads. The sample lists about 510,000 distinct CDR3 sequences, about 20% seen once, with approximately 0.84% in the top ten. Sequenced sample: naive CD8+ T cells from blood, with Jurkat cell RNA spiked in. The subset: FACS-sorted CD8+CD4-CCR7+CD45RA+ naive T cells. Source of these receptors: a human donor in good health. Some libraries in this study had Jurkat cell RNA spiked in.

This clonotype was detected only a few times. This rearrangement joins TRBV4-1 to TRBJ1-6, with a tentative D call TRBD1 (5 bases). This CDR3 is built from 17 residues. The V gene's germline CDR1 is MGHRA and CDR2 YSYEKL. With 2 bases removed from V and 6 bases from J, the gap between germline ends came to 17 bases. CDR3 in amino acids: CASSQYNPPGLNSPLHF. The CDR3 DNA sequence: TGCGCCAGCAGCCAATACAACCCCCCGGGACTTAATTCACCCCTCCACTTT.

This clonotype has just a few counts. This CDR3 reads CASSRRASGITDTQYF. CDR3 in DNA: TGTGCCAGCAGCCGTAGGGCTAGCGGGATTACAGATACGCAGTATTTT. The gene calls are TRBV3-1 and TRBJ2-3, with 9 bases aligning to TRBD2. The CDR3 runs to 16 residues. J was trimmed by 3 bases and V by 4 bases; bases with no gene match: 8. From germline, CDR1 is LGHDT and CDR2 YNNKEL (reference sequence).

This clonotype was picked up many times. CDR3 in amino acids: CASSFNQGGDPEAFF. As DNA, the CDR3 is TGCGCCAGCAGCTTTAATCAGGGGGGTGACCCTGAAGCTTTCTTT. The chain combines TRBV5-1 with TRBJ1-1; 7 bases match TRBD1. The germline V gene has CDR1 SGHRS and CDR2 YFSETQ. The V gene end was trimmed by 2 bases and the J gene end by 6 bases; junction bases not matched to a gene: 10. The CDR3 is 15 residues long.

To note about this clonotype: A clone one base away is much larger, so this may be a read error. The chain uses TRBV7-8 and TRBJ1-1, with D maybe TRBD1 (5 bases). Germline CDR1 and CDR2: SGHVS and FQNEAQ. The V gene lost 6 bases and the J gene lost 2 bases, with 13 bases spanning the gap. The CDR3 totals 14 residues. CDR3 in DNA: TGTGCCAGCAGGGAAAGGACACTTAACACTGAAGCTTTCTTT. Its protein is CASRERTLNTEAFF.